This T cell receptor beta chain was identified during a study of T cell changes during pregnancy in multiple sclerosis. Per germline, CDR1 SGDLS and CDR2 YYNGEE. This CDR3 is 15 amino acids long. Trimming removed 3 bases from V and 1 base from J; junction bases left unmatched: 5. Repertoires were generated with immunoSEQ multiplex PCR, while TCRdb's copy carries only in-frame clones and drops some. This sample yields about 59,000 clones, of which over 80% are seen a single time; 0.89% belongs to the top ten. The V and J genes are TRBV9 and TRBJ2-3; 7 bases fit TRBD1. This specimen consisted of peripheral blood, obtained in the first trimester of pregnancy. The receptor was isolated from a female donor in good health, enrolled as a control in a pregnancy study. CDR3 sequence: CASSATGVRTDTQYF. The CDR3 bases are TGTGCCAGCAGCGCTACAGGGGTACGCACAGATACGCAGTATTTT.